This entry describes one TCR beta chain. Its antigen target is currently unknown. No qualities accompany the bases; no much larger clone lies one base away. The data were obtained in a study of T cells in localized non-small cell lung cancer (dated by TCRdb to about 2020). Background for the entire study: Comparing tumors with uninvolved tumor-adjacent lungs, the study looked at the T cell repertoires of a few hundred patients with early-stage NSCLC. The cohort comprised around 250 treatment-naïve NSCLC patients with resected, localized lung tumors. The mean age of the NSCLC patients was about 70 years, with about 120 men and around 100 women. The study at large found these results: Because the study design was exploratory, TCR variables were selected using unadjusted p-values without false-discovery rate correction. Because multi-region sequencing of the tumors was not done, intratumor heterogeneity could not be ruled out. Longer overall survival was associated with higher blood T cell density, whereas shorter survival was associated with higher adjacent-lung clonality. Uninvolved tumor-adjacent lung showed the highest T cell clonality, higher than tumor, which suggests more focused antigenic responses in the uninvolved tumor-adjacent lung. Of the top 100 tumor clones, a median of roughly 56 were detected in paired uninvolved adjacent lung; about 28 were also among that lung's top 100.

At diagnosis, tumor, uninvolved tumor-adjacent lung and peripheral blood were collected and then preserved as a mix of FFPE and fresh-frozen material. For TCR repertoire profiling, blood samples were analyzed as peripheral blood mononuclear cells. CDR1 and CDR2 are drawn from the germline V gene: LGHNA, YSLEER. At the junction V is shortened by 0 bases and J by 5 bases; bases outside the gene matches: 11. From its cysteine to its phenylalanine, the CDR3 spans 18 amino acids. The entry retains the CDR3 DNA only, 54 bases that are in frame from base 1. TCR beta CDR3 regions were sequenced from DNA using the immunoSEQ Assay. Regarding the original processing steps: T cell density was computed as TCR beta template counts normalized to usable DNA estimated by amplifying housekeeping genes. Richness was estimated using the preseqR package, with extrapolation to 400,000 templates for PBMC samples and to 120,000 templates for tissue samples. Clonality was taken to be one minus Pielou's evenness. Tissue-enriched TCRs were identified through differential abundance testing performed on productive amino-acid clonotypes, with a minimum total count of 5 and an alpha of 0.1. Repertoire overlap between compartments was quantified with the Jaccard Index and Morisita Overlap Index. GLIPH clustered TCR beta CDR3s with public tetramer-defined viral CDR3s; viral motifs required at least three viral sequences plus V-gene enrichment. TCRdb stores this immuneACCESS table with in-frame sequences only. Part of the clones is absent; in the studies checked, under half of the shortfall reflects unresolved V genes, and no reason is known for the rest. That table furnishes V, J and clone size, whereas the DNA furnished D and trimming. The table for this sample lists over 8,500 clones; about 91% of them were counted only once. The ten most abundant clones make up 6.5% to 8.5% of the sample.

This clonotype was obtained from a woman aged 35-75 years with stage I squamous cell lung carcinoma. The chain employs TRBV4-3 and TRBJ2-5; 11 bases in between match TRBD2. The starting material was peripheral blood, obtained before any cancer treatment. The CDR3 loop reads CASSQDVASGGLVETQYF. The DNA sequence is given as TGCGCCAGCAGCCAAGATGTTGCTAGCGGGGGGCTGGTGGAGACCCAGTACTTC.